Listed below are T cell receptor beta chains from one sample, sequenced in a study of long-term antiretroviral therapy in people with HIV. Assay: immunoSEQ multiplex PCR; the TCRdb copy retains only in-frame clones and omits some. The data contain about 30,000 clones, over 75% of them singletons. Sequenced here: unsorted PBMCs, sampled 2 years after starting antiretroviral therapy. The receptors derive from a man aged 50 to 60 with HIV. The CDR3 runs from the conserved cysteine through the conserved F or W. A D gene is named only where the DNA matches it firmly. A clone size is listed for some rows: how often the clone was seen (once, few, many), or a class if it is expanded.

j_call	clone_size	v_call	d_call	cdr3_aa	cdr3_nt
TRBJ2-7	NA	TRBV27	NA	CASSFFPAPTYEQYF	TGTGCCAGCAGTTTTTTCCCCGCTCCCACCTACGAGCAGTACTTC
TRBJ2-3	once	TRBV27	TRBD2	CASSFRGDTDTQYF	TGTGCCAGCAGTTTTCGGGGGGACACAGATACGCAGTATTTT
TRBJ2-3	NA	TRBV2	TRBD2	CASSDSLAGPTDTQYF	TGTGCCAGCAGCGACTCACTAGCGGGGCCTACAGATACGCAGTATTTT
TRBJ2-1	NA	TRBV11-2	NA	CASTKGAGYLNEQFF	TGTGCCAGCACCAAAGGGGCAGGATACCTCAATGAGCAGTTCTTC
TRBJ2-5	NA	TRBV19	NA	CASSMGETQYF	TGTGCCAGTAGTATGGGGGAGACCCAGTACTTC
TRBJ1-5	NA	TRBV15	NA	CATSRGRNQPQHF	TGTGCCACCAGCCGGGGGCGAAATCAGCCCCAGCATTTT
TRBJ1-2	few	TRBV28	TRBD1	CASSFTQGPYGYGYTF	TGTGCCAGCAGCTTTACACAGGGGCCGTACGGCTATGGCTACACCTTC
TRBJ1-5	NA	TRBV28	NA	CASSLFDIRVHQPQHF	TGTGCCAGCAGTTTATTCGACATAAGGGTGCATCAGCCCCAGCATTTT
TRBJ2-1	NA	TRBV11-3	NA	CASSRRAGRYNEQFF	TGTGCCAGCAGTCGGAGGGCCGGGAGATACAATGAGCAGTTCTTC
TRBJ1-5	NA	TRBV6-6	NA	CASAAGEPQHF	TGTGCCAGCGCCGCGGGTGAGCCCCAGCATTTT
TRBJ1-2	NA	TRBV7-9	NA	CASSLEWGRGYTF	TGTGCCAGCAGCTTAGAATGGGGAAGAGGCTACACCTTC
TRBJ2-7	NA	TRBV10-3	NA	CAISGDGELIHEQYF	TGTGCCATCAGTGGGGACGGCGAACTAATCCACGAGCAGTACTTC
TRBJ1-5	NA	TRBV27	NA	CASRGRGGGDQPQHF	TGTGCCAGCAGGGGTAGGGGTGGGGGTGATCAGCCCCAGCACTTT
TRBJ2-7	few	TRBV5-1	NA	CASSLSRGVYEQYF	TGCGCCAGCAGCTTGTCCAGGGGGGTGTACGAGCAGTACTTC
TRBJ1-5	NA	TRBV7-2	NA	CASSLSAQHQPQHF	TGTGCCAGCAGCTTATCGGCCCAACATCAGCCCCAGCATTTT
TRBJ1-4	NA	TRBV4-3	TRBD1	CASSQDQGTGVEKLFF	TGCGCCAGCAGCCAAGATCAGGGGACAGGGGTTGAAAAACTGTTTTTT
TRBJ2-1	NA	TRBV12-5	NA	CASGLVSGTEQFF	TGTGCTAGTGGTTTGGTGTCCGGGACAGAGCAGTTCTTC
TRBJ1-1	NA	TRBV6-6	NA	CATRGGLNTEAFF	TGTGCCACCCGGGGGGGACTGAACACTGAAGCTTTCTTT
TRBJ2-7	NA	TRBV11-2	NA	CASSLVGGRDEQYF	TGTGCCAGCAGCTTAGTTGGGGGGCGCGACGAGCAGTACTTC
TRBJ2-1	NA	TRBV27	NA	CASSLGLYNEQFF	TGTGCCAGCAGTTTAGGTCTCTACAATGAGCAGTTCTTC
TRBJ1-2	NA	TRBV4-3	NA	CASSQDMAASDYGYTF	TGCGCCAGCAGCCAAGATATGGCAGCGTCCGACTATGGCTACACCTTC
TRBJ1-2	once	TRBV28	TRBD1	CASSLTGYHGYTF	TGTGCCAGCAGTCTGACAGGGTACCATGGCTACACCTTC
TRBJ1-1	NA	TRBV2	NA	CASSELGRGNTEAFF	TGTGCCAGCAGTGAACTCGGCAGGGGGAACACTGAAGCTTTCTTT
TRBJ1-1	NA	TRBV7-9	NA	CASSRGQTEAFF	TGTGCCAGCAGCCGTGGACAGACAGAAGCTTTCTTT
TRBJ2-5	NA	TRBV11-2	NA	CASSLEPQETQYF	TGTGCCAGCAGCTTAGAACCACAAGAGACCCAGTACTTC
TRBJ2-6	NA	TRBV4-3	NA	CASSPAPGSGANVLTF	TGCGCCAGCAGCCCCGCCCCCGGCTCTGGGGCCAACGTCCTGACTTTC
TRBJ1-2	NA	TRBV5-1	NA	CASSPGPSTGGYTF	TGCGCCAGCAGCCCGGGACCCTCGACGGGGGGCTACACCTTC
TRBJ1-1	NA	TRBV19	NA	CASSIGMNTEAFF	TGTGCCAGTAGTATAGGAATGAACACTGAAGCTTTCTTT
TRBJ1-3	NA	TRBV7-9	NA	CASSSTVFSGNTIYF	TGTGCCAGCAGCTCGACAGTGTTCTCTGGAAACACCATATATTTT
TRBJ1-3	NA	TRBV6-1	NA	CASRERDRSSGNTIYF	TGTGCCAGCAGAGAACGGGACCGGAGCTCTGGAAACACCATATATTTT
TRBJ1-1	NA	TRBV11-2	NA	CASSRPMENTEAFF	TGTGCCAGCAGCCGACCGATGGAGAACACTGAAGCTTTCTTT
TRBJ2-2	NA	TRBV29-1	NA	CSVVWPNTGELFF	TGCAGCGTTGTGTGGCCGAACACCGGGGAGCTGTTTTTT
TRBJ2-2	NA	TRBV9	TRBD1	CASSLTGSHYTGELFF	TGTGCCAGCAGCCTGACAGGGTCGCACTACACCGGGGAGCTGTTTTTT
TRBJ2-5	NA	TRBV7-2	NA	CASSYGPGVGETQYF	TGTGCCAGCTCGTACGGACCAGGGGTGGGAGAGACCCAGTACTTC
TRBJ1-4	once	TRBV9	NA	CASSGGAVKEKLFF	TGTGCCAGCAGCGGGGGGGCTGTGAAGGAAAAACTGTTTTTT
TRBJ2-7	NA	TRBV15	TRBD2	CATSKGLAGGLREYEQYF	TGTGCCACCAGCAAGGGACTAGCGGGAGGCCTGAGGGAGTACGAGCAGTACTTC
TRBJ1-3	NA	TRBV27	NA	CASRLTGSGNTIYF	TGTGCCAGCAGACTGACAGGTTCTGGAAACACCATATATTTT
TRBJ1-2	NA	TRBV10-3	NA	CAISEQGKGGYTF	TGTGCCATCAGTGAGCAGGGGAAAGGAGGCTACACCTTC
TRBJ2-4	NA	TRBV9	NA	CASSVAGGGFKNIQYF	TGTGCCAGCAGCGTAGCGGGCGGGGGCTTCAAAAACATTCAGTACTTC
TRBJ1-4	NA	TRBV6-4	NA	CASSELFF	TGTGCCAGCAGTGAACTGTTTTTT
TRBJ1-4	NA	TRBV25-1	NA	CASSEGSYATNEKLFF	TGTGCCAGCAGTGAGGGGTCCTACGCAACTAATGAAAAACTGTTTTTT
TRBJ2-6	NA	TRBV9	NA	CASSVGAPPGANVLTF	TGTGCCAGCAGCGTAGGGGCCCCGCCTGGGGCCAACGTCCTGACTTTC
TRBJ1-3	few	TRBV5-5	NA	CASSRDGNSGNTIYF	TGTGCCAGCAGCCGAGACGGTAACTCTGGAAACACCATATATTTT
TRBJ2-3	NA	TRBV30	TRBD1	CASRQGALTDTQYF	TGTGCCTCAAGACAGGGGGCGCTGACAGATACGCAGTATTTT
TRBJ2-4	NA	TRBV6-1	NA	CASSEDKPFQYF	TGTGCCAGCAGTGAAGACAAGCCATTTCAGTACTTC
TRBJ1-4	NA	TRBV19	NA	CASSFRNRVEKLFF	TGTGCCAGTAGTTTCCGAAACAGGGTTGAAAAACTGTTTTTT
TRBJ2-7	NA	TRBV5-6	NA	CASSLVTADSSYEQYF	TGTGCCAGCAGCTTGGTTACGGCGGATAGCTCCTACGAGCAGTACTTC
TRBJ1-2	NA	TRBV6-1	NA	CASSVDSYYGYTF	TGTGCCAGCAGTGTCGACAGCTACTATGGCTACACCTTC
TRBJ1-1	NA	TRBV30	NA	CACFGPGAFF	TGTGCCTGTTTCGGACCAGGGGCTTTCTTT
TRBJ1-2	NA	TRBV14	NA	CASSQERRGDYGYTF	TGTGCCAGCAGCCAAGAGCGGCGCGGAGACTATGGCTACACCTTC
TRBJ1-4	NA	TRBV6-5	TRBD1	CASRQGFEKLFF	TGTGCCAGCAGACAGGGGTTTGAAAAACTGTTTTTT